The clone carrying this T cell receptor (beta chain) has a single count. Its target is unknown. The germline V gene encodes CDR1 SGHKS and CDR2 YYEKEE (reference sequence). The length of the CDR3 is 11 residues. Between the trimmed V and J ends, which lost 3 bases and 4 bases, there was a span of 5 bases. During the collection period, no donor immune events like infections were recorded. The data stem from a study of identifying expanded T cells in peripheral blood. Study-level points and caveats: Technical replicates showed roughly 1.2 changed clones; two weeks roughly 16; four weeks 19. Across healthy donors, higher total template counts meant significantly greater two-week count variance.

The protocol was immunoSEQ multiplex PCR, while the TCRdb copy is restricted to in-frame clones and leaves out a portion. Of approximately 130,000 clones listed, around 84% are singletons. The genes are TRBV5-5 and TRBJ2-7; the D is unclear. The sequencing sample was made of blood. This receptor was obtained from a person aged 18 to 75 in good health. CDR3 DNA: TGTGCCAGCAGCTCTCGGTACGAGCAGTACTTC. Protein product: CASSSRYEQYF.